Given below is one TCR beta chain in context. The sample originates from a study of blood T cell repertoires in COVID-19. Study information: COVID-19 samples collected from the United States, Italy and Spain covered acute and convalescent phases.

The assay was immunoSEQ multiplex PCR, and TCRdb's table has in-frame clones only and misses some. The sample carries roughly 260,000 clones, around nine tenths recorded once. The germline gives CDR1 SNHLY, CDR2 FYNNEI. The CDR3 contains 18 residues. The V and J ends lost 3 bases and 1 base, in that order; junction bases with no gene match: 11. The receptor was isolated from a woman aged 25 to 39 with COVID-19, enrolled during active disease. Sequencing was done on a sample of peripheral blood. The rearrangement uses TRBV2 and TRBJ2-3; TRBD2 aligns across 9 bases. CDR3 loop: CASSEDDSGSGGTDTQYF. The CDR3 coding sequence is TGTGCCAGCAGTGAGGACGATAGCGGGAGCGGGGGCACAGATACGCAGTATTTT.